This T cell receptor (beta chain) was sequenced during a study of human T cells and chemical hapten exposure. At the level of the study: Patients, chiefly female, had alopecia areata, totalis or universalis. Largely, small differences in pooled library volume made per-sample TCR yields vary. Notes on the study in general: Counts of TCRs expanded at PT1 correlated positively with patch test score. Expanded TCRs showed more large CDR3 clusters than pre-sensitization or healthy control sets.

The time point was: patch test 3, about 24 weeks after DPC sensitization. Treatment: therapeutic diphenylcyclopropenone sensitization with weekly scalp DPC. TCRdb processed the RACE reads anew with MiXCR; each CDR3 protein has one entry. The sample contains around 85,000 distinct CDR3 sequences, 10% to 15% of which appear only once. This CDR3 is built from 14 residues. V was trimmed by 0 bases and J by 3 bases, leaving 8 bases between them. From germline, CDR1 is KGHSH and CDR2 LQKENI. Notes on this clonotype: Its cognate antigen is unknown.

The genes are TRBV18 and TRBJ2-5; no clear D. The sequencing used whole blood, collected in connection with sensitization to the hapten diphenylcyclopropenone (DPC). This TCR came from a woman aged 45-60 years with alopecia areata. Some clones in this sample may be carry-over from other donors' samples. The CDR3 region is CASSPPSGKETQYF. The CDR3 nucleotides read TGTGCCAGCTCACCACCGTCCGGCAAAGAGACCCAGTACTTC. The full variable domain, with the rest looked up from reference TRBV18 and TRBJ2-5, is NAGVMQNPRHLVRRRGQEARLRCSPMKGHSHVYWYRQLPEEGLKFMVYLQKENIIDESGMPKERFSAEFPKEGPSILRIQQVVRGDSAAYFCASSPPSGKETQYFGPGTRLLVL.